The 14 T cell receptor beta chains reported below all come from one sample, sequenced in a study of CD8 T cells in Susac syndrome. The RNA input was about 0.5 to 1 ug, and it was reverse transcribed with random hexamers. Each CDR3 protein gets one entry after TCRdb re-called the immunoSEQ multiplex PCR reads with MiXCR. The data contain 150,000 to 250,000 distinct CDR3 sequences, nearly 95% of them singletons. The material sequenced was CD4+ T cells from PBMCs. The receptors derive from a human donor with multiple sclerosis.

The chain joins TRBV20-1 to TRBJ2-7; the match to TRBD2 covers 8 bases. CDR1 is DFQATT, CDR2 SNEGSKA, per germline (reference sequence). This CDR3 contains 12 residues. The CDR3 is CSADRRGDEQYF. Written as DNA, the CDR3 is TGCAGCGCCGACAGGCGGGGGGACGAGCAGTACTTC.

V is TRBV29-1 and J is TRBJ2-5, with TRBD2 identical over 13 bases. The CDR3 loop spans 14 amino acids. Germline V gene data show CDR1 as SQVTM and CDR2 as ANQGSEA. V was pared by 8 bases and J by 1 base, with 4 bases of the junction left unmatched. The CDR3 bases are TGCAGCCTGACTAGCGGGGGGTCCCAAGAGACCCAGTACTTC. This translates into CSLTSGGSQETQYF. Looking up the rest from reference TRBV29-1 and TRBJ2-5 gives the full variable domain: SAVISQKPSRDICQRGTSLTIQCQVDSQVTMMFWYRQQPGQSLTLIATANQGSEATYESGFVIDKFPISRPNLTFSTLTVSNMSPEDSSIYLCSLTSGGSQETQYFGPGTRLLVL.

V gene TRBV9 combines with J gene TRBJ2-5; D gene uncertain. Germline values: CDR1 SGDLS, CDR2 YYNGEE. The CDR3 length is 12 residues. The V and J ends lost 3 bases and 0 bases respectively, with 3 bases between them. The CDR3 protein is CASSGHQETQYF. The CDR3 DNA is TGTGCCAGCAGCGGACACCAAGAGACCCAGTACTTC.

The chain links TRBV20-1 to TRBJ2-4; possibly TRBD2 for D (6 bases). The CDR3 is 14 residues long. V gave up 4 bases and J gave up 4 bases, with 14 bases separating them. CDR1 and CDR2 (germline): DFQATT, SNEGSKA (reference sequence). The CDR3 spells CSAKSGGRKNIQYF. Here the CDR3 DNA reads TGCAGTGCTAAAAGCGGTGGGAGGAAAAACATTCAGTACTTC.

This sequence joins TRBV29-1 and TRBJ2-1, with D perhaps matching TRBD2 (5 bases). V lost 7 bases and J lost 5, with 6 bases in between. Germline CDR1 is SQVTM and CDR2 is ANQGSEA. The CDR3 length is 10 residues. CDR3 sequence reads: CSAGDNEQFF. The CDR3 DNA is TGCAGCGCCGGGGACAATGAGCAGTTCTTC.

The genes are TRBV7-9 and TRBJ2-7; 7 nucleotides align to TRBD1. The V segment lost 5 bases and the J segment 5 bases; nucleotides outside the gene matches: 6. Germline CDR1 is SEHNR and CDR2 is FQNEAQ (reference sequence). The CDR3 is 13 amino acids. CDR3: CASSPPTGNEQYF. CDR3 nucleotide sequence: TGTGCCAGCAGCCCCCCGACAGGGAACGAGCAGTACTTC.

Turning to this clonotype: The junction and the germline gene differ at one end; a read error may be behind it. CDR3 amino acids: CAINHGGDSHNEQFF. The CDR3 bases are TGTGCCATCAACCACGGTGGGGACTCCCACAATGAGCAGTTCTTC. This rearrangement joins TRBV10-3 to TRBJ2-1; tentative D call: TRBD2 (6 bases). This CDR3 is built from 15 residues. Germline CDR1 and CDR2: ENHRY and SYGVKD.

The V gene is TRBV4-1, the J gene TRBJ2-1; 10 nucleotides match TRBD2. CDR1 is MGHRA, CDR2 YSYEKL, per germline. This CDR3 contains 18 residues. J gave up 6 bases and V 1 base, and 12 bases lay outside the gene matches. The CDR3 here is CASSQGSILAGKVNEQFF. In DNA, the CDR3 is TGCGCCAGCAGCCAAGGCTCCATACTAGCGGGAAAGGTCAATGAGCAGTTCTTC.

J is TRBJ2-7 and V is TRBV3-1; 7 bases map to TRBD1. Germline lookup yields CDR1 LGHDT and CDR2 YNNKEL (reference sequence). V shed 5 bases, J shed 6 bases, and the junction held 7 bases outside the gene matches. This CDR3 spans 13 amino acids. The CDR3 region is CASSYGQAREQYF. CDR3 in DNA: TGTGCCAGCAGCTATGGACAGGCTCGCGAGCAGTACTTC.

The chain recombines TRBV27 with TRBJ1-1; 7 positions match TRBD1. Germline V gene data show CDR1 as MNHEY and CDR2 as SMNVEV (reference sequence). CDR3 size: 17 residues. J lost 1 base, V lost 0 bases, and 8 bases had no gene match. The CDR3 reads CASSLSEWNRGNTEAFF. DNA for the CDR3: TGTGCCAGCAGTTTATCGGAGTGGAACAGGGGGAACACTGAAGCTTTCTTT.

This chain joins TRBV7-8 and TRBJ2-5, with no clear D. CDR1 is SGHVS and CDR2 is FQNEAQ in the germline V gene. This CDR3 comprises 15 residues. V shed 6 bases and J shed 0 bases, with 14 bases lying between them. The CDR3 reads CASSSNLPYQETQYF. The CDR3 DNA sequence: TGTGCCAGCAGTTCCAACCTCCCGTACCAAGAGACCCAGTACTTC.

V gene TRBV7-9 combines with J gene TRBJ2-5; 7 bases line up with TRBD2. Germline V gene data show CDR1 as SEHNR and CDR2 as FQNEAQ (reference sequence). The junction had 8 bases not matched to a gene; V was cut back by 6 bases and J by 4 bases. The CDR3 is 14 residues long. The CDR3, as DNA: TGTGCCAGCAGACAAAGCGGGGCCCGAGAGACCCAGTACTTC. Translated, it gives CASRQSGARETQYF. The variable domain in full, with the rest retrieved from reference TRBV7-9 and TRBJ2-5, is DTGVSQNPRHKITKRGQNVTFRCDPISEHNRLYWYRQTLGQGPEFLTYFQNEAQLEKSRLLSDRFSAERPKGSFSTLEIQRTEQGDSAMYLCASRQSGARETQYFGPGTRLLVL.

The chain couples TRBV9 to TRBJ1-3; D is possibly TRBD1 (5 bases). This CDR3 region has 12 residues. CDR1 and CDR2 from the germline V gene are SGDLS and YYNGEE. V was clipped by 3 bases and J by 9 bases, with 10 bases between them. The CDR3 loop is CASSGDRSTIYF. The DNA of the CDR3 is TGTGCCAGCAGCGGGGACCGGAGCACCATATATTTT.

This chain uses TRBV29-1 with TRBJ2-5; D is unclear. CDR1 SQVTM and CDR2 ANQGSEA come from the germline V gene. Trimming stripped 7 bases from V and 5 bases from J, with 17 bases between. The CDR3 extends over 13 amino acids. CDR3 residues: CSALSIRRETQYF. The DNA for the CDR3 is TGCAGCGCCCTGTCGATCCGCCGGGAGACCCAGTACTTC. Variable domain in full (rest from reference TRBV29-1 and TRBJ2-5): SAVISQKPSRDICQRGTSLTIQCQVDSQVTMMFWYRQQPGQSLTLIATANQGSEATYESGFVIDKFPISRPNLTFSTLTVSNMSPEDSSIYLCSALSIRRETQYFGPGTRLLVL.